The rows below give T cell receptor beta chains drawn from one sample of a study of blood T cell repertoires in COVID-19. Data came from immunoSEQ multiplex PCR; TCRdb stores just in-frame clones and leaves some out. The sample holds 140,000 to 150,000 clones; over 75% are singletons and the top ten take 8%. Sequencing used peripheral blood. These receptors all come from an older woman with COVID-19, enrolled during active disease. The CDR3 runs from the conserved cysteine through the conserved F or W. D genes are given only for firm matches. Some rows have no size entry. The others give once, few or many, or a class for an expanded clone.

d_call: TRBD1; clone_size: NA; v_call: TRBV28; j_call: TRBJ2-7; cdr3_aa: CASSATGGSYEQYF; cdr3_nt: TGTGCCAGCAGCGCTACAGGGGGCTCCTACGAGCAGTACTTC
d_call: TRBD2; clone_size: NA; v_call: TRBV4-2; j_call: TRBJ2-5; cdr3_aa: CASSPGNGGGGAVETQYF; cdr3_nt: TGTGCCAGCAGCCCGGGGAACGGAGGCGGGGGGGCCGTGGAGACCCAGTACTTC
d_call: NA; clone_size: NA; v_call: TRBV5-1; j_call: TRBJ1-1; cdr3_aa: CASSLSGFDSEAFF; cdr3_nt: TGCGCCAGCAGCTTATCGGGGTTTGACTCTGAAGCTTTCTTT
d_call: NA; clone_size: NA; v_call: TRBV5-4; j_call: TRBJ2-3; cdr3_aa: CASSLEVRTGSTDTQYF; cdr3_nt: TGTGCCAGCAGCTTGGAGGTTAGGACGGGGAGCACAGATACGCAGTATTTT
d_call: TRBD1; clone_size: NA; v_call: TRBV14; j_call: TRBJ2-5; cdr3_aa: CASSSLDREQETQYF; cdr3_nt: TGTGCCAGCAGCTCCCTAGACAGGGAACAAGAGACCCAGTACTTC
d_call: TRBD1; clone_size: NA; v_call: TRBV27; j_call: TRBJ1-2; cdr3_aa: CASSLRTGEYDGYTF; cdr3_nt: TGTGCCAGCAGCCTGAGGACAGGGGAATACGATGGCTACACCTTC
d_call: TRBD1; clone_size: once; v_call: TRBV18; j_call: TRBJ2-7; cdr3_aa: CASSPGTGRYEQYF; cdr3_nt: TGTGCCAGCTCACCAGGGACAGGGCGGTACGAGCAGTACTTC
d_call: TRBD2; clone_size: NA; v_call: TRBV7-3; j_call: TRBJ2-7; cdr3_aa: CASSLAGGNYEQYF; cdr3_nt: TGTGCCAGCAGCTTAGCGGGGGGAAACTACGAGCAGTACTTC
d_call: TRBD2; clone_size: NA; v_call: TRBV7-2; j_call: TRBJ2-7; cdr3_aa: CASSSASGVSYEQYF; cdr3_nt: TGTGCCAGCAGCTCCGCGAGCGGGGTCTCCTACGAGCAGTACTTC
d_call: NA; clone_size: NA; v_call: TRBV29-1; j_call: TRBJ2-7; cdr3_aa: CSTRDINSYEQYF; cdr3_nt: TGCAGCACCAGGGACATTAACTCCTACGAGCAGTACTTC
d_call: TRBD1; clone_size: once; v_call: TRBV10-3; j_call: TRBJ1-2; cdr3_aa: CAISYQGGYGYTF; cdr3_nt: TGTGCCATCAGCTACCAGGGGGGCTATGGCTACACCTTC
d_call: NA; clone_size: few; v_call: TRBV9; j_call: TRBJ1-3; cdr3_aa: CASSVDLGNTIYF; cdr3_nt: TGTGCCAGCAGCGTAGATCTTGGAAACACCATATATTTT
d_call: TRBD1; clone_size: NA; v_call: TRBV4-1; j_call: TRBJ1-2; cdr3_aa: CASSPRYVKTQGKIYGYTF; cdr3_nt: TGCGCCAGCAGCCCCCGATACGTTAAAACACAGGGGAAAATCTATGGCTACACCTTC
d_call: NA; clone_size: once; v_call: TRBV5-4; j_call: TRBJ2-2; cdr3_aa: CASSTPSEGGELFF; cdr3_nt: TGTGCCAGCAGCACCCCCTCGGAGGGCGGGGAGCTGTTTTTT
d_call: TRBD1; clone_size: NA; v_call: TRBV29-1; j_call: TRBJ1-2; cdr3_aa: CSVGAGQGAYGYTF; cdr3_nt: TGCAGCGTTGGGGCGGGACAGGGGGCTTATGGCTACACCTTC